This TCR beta chain was retrieved from a study of control samples from healthy donors and cancer patients. The assay was immunoSEQ multiplex PCR, and TCRdb's table has in-frame clones only and misses some. The data hold approximately 120,000 clones, with around 90% observed a single time. Germline CDR1 reads GTSNPN; CDR2 reads SVGIG (reference sequence). The CDR3 loop spans 14 amino acids. The V end was cut by 4 bases, the J end by 2 bases, with 12 bases between. This chain connects TRBV30 to TRBJ1-3; TRBD1 is a possible D gene (5 bases). Sequenced input: blood. The sequence was collected from a man between 35 and 55 years old in good health. CDR3 sequence reads: CAWIGGGAGNTIYF. The CDR3 region has the DNA TGTGCCTGGATTGGAGGAGGGGCTGGAAACACCATATATTTT. Full variable domain (outside the CDR3, taken from reference TRBV30 and TRBJ1-3): SQTIHQWPATLVQPVGSPLSLECTVEGTSNPNLYWYRQAAGRGLQLLFYSVGIGQISSEVPQNLSASRPQDRQFILSSKKLLLSDSGFYLCAWIGGGAGNTIYFGEGSWLTVV.